This T cell receptor beta chain derives from a study of blood T cell repertoires in COVID-19. Clones were read by immunoSEQ multiplex PCR, and TCRdb kept only the in-frame ones, dropping some. The table includes around 85,000 clones, roughly nine tenths detected once. CDR3 length: 13 residues. Trimming cost V 5 bases and J 2 bases, with 10 bases left between them. Germline assignment: CDR1 SGHTA and CDR2 FQGNSA. The TCR originated in a man between 60 and 75 years old with acute or convalescent COVID-19. The rearrangement uses TRBV7-2 and TRBJ2-7, with D possibly being TRBD2 (6 bases). What was sequenced was peripheral blood. The DNA of the CDR3 is TGTGCCAGCAGCGCCCGGACTACCTACGAGCAGTACTTC. Protein product: CASSARTTYEQYF.